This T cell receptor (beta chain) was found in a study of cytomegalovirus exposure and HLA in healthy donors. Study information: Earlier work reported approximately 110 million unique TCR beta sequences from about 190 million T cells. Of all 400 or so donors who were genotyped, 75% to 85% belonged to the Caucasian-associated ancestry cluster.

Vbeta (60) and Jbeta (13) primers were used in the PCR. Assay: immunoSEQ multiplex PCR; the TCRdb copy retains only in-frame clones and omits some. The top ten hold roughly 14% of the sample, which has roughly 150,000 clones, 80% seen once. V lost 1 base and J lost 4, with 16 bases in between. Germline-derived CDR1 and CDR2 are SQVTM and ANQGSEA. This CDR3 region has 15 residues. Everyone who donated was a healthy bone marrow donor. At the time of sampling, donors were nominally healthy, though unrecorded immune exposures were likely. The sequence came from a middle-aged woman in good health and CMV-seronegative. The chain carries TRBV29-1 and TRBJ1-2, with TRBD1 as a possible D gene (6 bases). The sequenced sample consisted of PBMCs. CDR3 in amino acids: CSVEVMGQPTYGYTF. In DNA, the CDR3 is TGCAGCGTTGAAGTGATGGGACAACCTACCTATGGCTACACCTTC.